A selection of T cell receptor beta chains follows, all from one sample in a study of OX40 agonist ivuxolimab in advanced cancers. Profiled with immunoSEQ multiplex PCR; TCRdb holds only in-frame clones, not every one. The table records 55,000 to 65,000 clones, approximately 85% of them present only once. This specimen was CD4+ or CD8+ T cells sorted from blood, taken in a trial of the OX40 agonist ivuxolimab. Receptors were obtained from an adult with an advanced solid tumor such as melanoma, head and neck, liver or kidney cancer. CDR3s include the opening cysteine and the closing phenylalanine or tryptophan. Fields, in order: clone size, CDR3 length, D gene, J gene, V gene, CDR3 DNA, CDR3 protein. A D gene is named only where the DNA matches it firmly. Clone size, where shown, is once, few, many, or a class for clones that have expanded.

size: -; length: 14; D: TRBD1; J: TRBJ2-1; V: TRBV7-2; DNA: TGTGCCAGCAGCCCATGGACAGGGGGCGGGGAGCAGTTCTTC; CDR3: CASSPWTGGGEQFF
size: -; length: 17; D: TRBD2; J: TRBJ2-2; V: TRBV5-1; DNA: TGCGCCAGCAGCTTTGGATCACTAGCGGGGGAGACCGGGGAGCTGTTTTTT; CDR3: CASSFGSLAGETGELFF
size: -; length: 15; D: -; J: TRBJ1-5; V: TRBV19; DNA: TGTGCCAGTAGTATCACGAGTCAGGGAGGTCAGCCCCAGCATTTT; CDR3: CASSITSQGGQPQHF
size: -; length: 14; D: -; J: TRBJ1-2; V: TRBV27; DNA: TGTGCCAGCAGTTTACGGGGGGGGCAGGGCGGCTACACCTTC; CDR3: CASSLRGGQGGYTF
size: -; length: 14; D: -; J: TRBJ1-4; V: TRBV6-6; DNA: TGTGCCAGCAGTCCCGGACGAGTTGAGGAAAAACTGTTTTTT; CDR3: CASSPGRVEEKLFF
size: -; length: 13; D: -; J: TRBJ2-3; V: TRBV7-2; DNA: TGTGCCAGCAGCGTAGGACTAAGCGGGACGCAGTATTTT; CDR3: CASSVGLSGTQYF
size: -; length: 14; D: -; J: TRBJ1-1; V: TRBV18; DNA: TGTGCCAGCTCACCACAGACCGAGGGGGCTGAAGCTTTCTTT; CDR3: CASSPQTEGAEAFF
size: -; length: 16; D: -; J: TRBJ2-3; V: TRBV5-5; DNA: TGTGCCAGCAGCTTGGCCCTTGGAGGAAGCACAGATACGCAGTATTTT; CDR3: CASSLALGGSTDTQYF
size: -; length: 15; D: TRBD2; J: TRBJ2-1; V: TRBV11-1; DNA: TGTGCCAGCAGCCGAACCCCGGGACTAGAAAATGAGCAGTTCTTC; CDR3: CASSRTPGLENEQFF
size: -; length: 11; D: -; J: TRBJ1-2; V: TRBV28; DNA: TGTGCCAGCAGCCGGTCCGATGGCTACACCTTC; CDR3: CASSRSDGYTF
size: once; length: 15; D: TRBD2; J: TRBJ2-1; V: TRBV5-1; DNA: TGCGCCAGCAGCACACTAGCGGGGGGAGATAATGAGCAGTTCTTC; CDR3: CASSTLAGGDNEQFF
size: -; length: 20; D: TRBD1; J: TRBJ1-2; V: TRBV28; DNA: TGTGCCAGCAGGACCGGGACAGGGGGCGAGCCACTTCACACTAACTATGGCTACACCTTC; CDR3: CASRTGTGGEPLHTNYGYTF
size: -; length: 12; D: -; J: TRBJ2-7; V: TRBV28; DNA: TGTGCCAGCAGACCATCGGGCTACGAGCAGTACTTC; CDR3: CASRPSGYEQYF
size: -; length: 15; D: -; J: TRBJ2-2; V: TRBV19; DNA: TGTGCCAGTAGTATAGGTCTACGGAACACCGGGGAGCTGTTTTTT; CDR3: CASSIGLRNTGELFF
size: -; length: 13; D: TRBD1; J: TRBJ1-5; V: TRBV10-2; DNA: TGCGCCAGCATTGGACAGGTGAATCAGCCCCAGCATTTT; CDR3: CASIGQVNQPQHF
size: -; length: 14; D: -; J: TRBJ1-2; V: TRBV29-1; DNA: TGCAGCGTTGAACGGCAGCCCCCACGGGGGGGCTACACCTTC; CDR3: CSVERQPPRGGYTF
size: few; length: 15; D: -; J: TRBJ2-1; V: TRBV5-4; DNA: TGTGCCAGCAGCTTGGGACTCGCCTCCTACAATGAGCAGTTCTTC; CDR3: CASSLGLASYNEQFF
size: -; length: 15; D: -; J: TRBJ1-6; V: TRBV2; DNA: TGTGCCAGCAGTGAAAGGGACACAAGGAATTCACCCCTCCACTTT; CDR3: CASSERDTRNSPLHF
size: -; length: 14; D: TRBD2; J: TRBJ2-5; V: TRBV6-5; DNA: TGTGCCAGCAGCCGCTCTAGCGGGGGTGAGACCCAGTACTTC; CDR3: CASSRSSGGETQYF
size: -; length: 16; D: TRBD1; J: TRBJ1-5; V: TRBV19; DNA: TGTGCCAGTAGCCCCCGGGACAGGGGTTTGAATCAGCCCCAGCATTTT; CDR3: CASSPRDRGLNQPQHF
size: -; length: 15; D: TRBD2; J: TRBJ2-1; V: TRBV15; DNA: TGTGCCACCAGCAGAGATTACGGAGGGAGGGGTGAGCAGTTCTTC; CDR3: CATSRDYGGRGEQFF
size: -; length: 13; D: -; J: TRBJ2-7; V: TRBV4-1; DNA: TGCGCCAGCAGCCAAGATGAGTCCTACGAGCAGTACTTC; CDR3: CASSQDESYEQYF
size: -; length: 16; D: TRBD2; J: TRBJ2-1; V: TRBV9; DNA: TGTGCCAGCAGCGCCGCTAGCGGGGGGGACTACAATGAGCAGTTCTTC; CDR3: CASSAASGGDYNEQFF
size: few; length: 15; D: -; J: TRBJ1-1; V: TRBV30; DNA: TGTGCCTGGACTCAAACGCGGGGGGTATCTTCTGAAGCTTTCTTT; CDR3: CAWTQTRGVSSEAFF
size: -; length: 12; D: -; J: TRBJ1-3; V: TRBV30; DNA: TGTGCCTGGAGTGTACACCAGGACACCATATATTTT; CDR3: CAWSVHQDTIYF
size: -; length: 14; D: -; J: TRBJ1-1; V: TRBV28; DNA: TGTGCCAGCAGTCCCGGGACGTTGAACACTGAAGCTTTCTTT; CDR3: CASSPGTLNTEAFF
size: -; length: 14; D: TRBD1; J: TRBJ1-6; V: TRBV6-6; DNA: TGTGCCAGCAGTGGAGGGACAGGGGGATCACCCCTCCACTTT; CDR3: CASSGGTGGSPLHF
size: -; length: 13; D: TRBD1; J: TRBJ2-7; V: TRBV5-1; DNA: TGCGCCAGCAGCTGGGGACAGGGAGGAGAGCAGTACTTC; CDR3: CASSWGQGGEQYF
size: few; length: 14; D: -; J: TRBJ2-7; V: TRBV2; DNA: TGTGCCAGCAGTGAAGACGGGGTTGGGGGACACCAGTACTTC; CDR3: CASSEDGVGGHQYF
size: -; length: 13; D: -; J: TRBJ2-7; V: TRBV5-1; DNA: TGCGCCAGCACCCAGGGGGGGCCCTACGAGCAGTACTTC; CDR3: CASTQGGPYEQYF
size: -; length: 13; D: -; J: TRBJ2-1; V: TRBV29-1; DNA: TGCAGCGTTGAGGAGACTAGTGTAAATGAGCAGTTCTTC; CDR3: CSVEETSVNEQFF
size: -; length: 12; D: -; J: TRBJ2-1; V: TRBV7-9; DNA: TGTGCCAGCAGCTTAGTTTCCAATGAGCAGTTCTTC; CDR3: CASSLVSNEQFF
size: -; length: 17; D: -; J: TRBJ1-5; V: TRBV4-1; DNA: TGCGCCAGCAGCCAAAATCTGCCAGGGATTAGCAATCAGCCCCAGCATTTT; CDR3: CASSQNLPGISNQPQHF
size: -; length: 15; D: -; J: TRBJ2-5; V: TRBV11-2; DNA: TGTGCCAGCAGCTTAGATCATTCAGGCCAAGAGACCCAGTACTTC; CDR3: CASSLDHSGQETQYF
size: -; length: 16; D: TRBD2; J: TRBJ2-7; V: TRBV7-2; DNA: TGTGCCAGCAGCTCCTCGGGACTAGCGGGGCCCTACGAGCAGTACTTC; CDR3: CASSSSGLAGPYEQYF
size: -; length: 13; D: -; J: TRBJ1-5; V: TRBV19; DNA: TGTGCCAGTCGACGGTCCTTCAATCAGCCCCAGCATTTT; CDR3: CASRRSFNQPQHF
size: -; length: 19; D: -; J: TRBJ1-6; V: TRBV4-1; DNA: TGCGCCAGCAGCCAAGTCCCAATAATACAGGGAGAAAAGGATTCACCCCTCCACTTT; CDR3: CASSQVPIIQGEKDSPLHF
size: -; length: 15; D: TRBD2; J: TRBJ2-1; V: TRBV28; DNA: TGTGCCAGCAGTTTAAGTCCTAGCGGGGGCTATGAGCAGTTCTTC; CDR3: CASSLSPSGGYEQFF
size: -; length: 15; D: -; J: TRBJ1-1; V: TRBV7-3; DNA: TGTGCCAGCAGCTTGGGTCCGCGGGGACTCTCTGAAGCTTTCTTT; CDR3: CASSLGPRGLSEAFF
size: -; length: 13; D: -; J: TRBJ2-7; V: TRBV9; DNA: TGTGCCAGCAGCGGAATCCCCGGGCAGGAGCAGTACTTC; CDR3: CASSGIPGQEQYF
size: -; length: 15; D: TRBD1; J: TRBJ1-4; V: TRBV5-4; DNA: TGTGCCAGCAGCTTGGTGGGGACAGATCGTGAAAAACTGTTTTTT; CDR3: CASSLVGTDREKLFF